This T cell receptor (beta chain) was retrieved from a study of human T cells and chemical hapten exposure. The table lists this clonotype with many counts. CDR1 MNHEY and CDR2 SVGEGT come from the germline V gene. V lost 2 bases and J 1 base, leaving 24 bases between the germline ends. The length of the CDR3 is 20 residues. Time point: patch test 1, 2 weeks after DPC sensitization. Regarding treatment: therapeutic diphenylcyclopropenone sensitization with weekly scalp DPC. Each CDR3 protein is one row after TCRdb ran MiXCR on the RACE reads. The table has under 450,000 distinct CDR3 sequences, 4.8% seen once.

The TCR sequence derives from a woman between 50 and 59 years old with alopecia areata. Some clones in this sample may be carry-over from other donors' samples. Specimen: whole blood, collected in connection with sensitization to the hapten diphenylcyclopropenone (DPC). The rearrangement links TRBV6-2 or TRBV6-3 to TRBJ2-4; the D gene is possibly TRBD1 (7 bases). CDR3 sequence reads: CASSYPLGRGEILAKNIQYF. Here the CDR3 DNA reads TGTGCCAGCAGTTACCCCCTGGGCAGGGGGGAAATCTTGGCCAAAAACATTCAGTACTTC.